The 21 T cell receptor beta chains given below trace back to one sample, sequenced in a study of control samples from healthy donors and cancer patients. Assay: immunoSEQ multiplex PCR; the TCRdb copy retains only in-frame clones and omits some. The sample records more than 10,000 clones, roughly 94% being singletons. The sequenced material came from PBMCs. The receptors originated from a man between 65 and 79 years old with head and neck cancer.

This chain connects TRBV5-1 to TRBJ2-4, with D perhaps TRBD2 (6 bases). This CDR3 has 17 residues. Per germline, CDR1 SGHRS and CDR2 YFSETQ. Trimming removed 0 bases from V and 1 base from J, with 14 bases in between. CDR3 sequence: CASSLGGLGGAKNIQYF. Written as DNA, the CDR3 is TGCGCCAGCAGCTTGGGAGGGCTGGGAGGTGCCAAAAACATTCAGTACTTC.

The genes are TRBV6-5 and TRBJ2-5; 8 bases match TRBD1. Per germline, CDR1 MNHEY and CDR2 SVGAGI. The CDR3 length is 16 residues. After removal of 2 bases from V and 4 bases from J, the junction contained 9 bases not matched to a gene. CDR3 nucleotide sequence: TGTGCCAGCAGTTACCTAGGACAGGGTATAACAGAGACCCAGTACTTC. Translated, it gives CASSYLGQGITETQYF.

V and J are TRBV2 and TRBJ2-3, with a weak D call TRBD1 (6 bases). This CDR3 spans 14 amino acids. With 9 bases removed from V and 2 bases from J, the gap between germline ends came to 15 bases. CDR1 and CDR2 from the germline V gene are SNHLY and FYNNEI. CDR3 amino acids: CARGQGLLTDTQYF. In nucleotides, the CDR3 is TGTGCCAGGGGGCAGGGGCTGCTCACAGATACGCAGTATTTT.

This chain joins TRBV19 and TRBJ1-6; D is perhaps TRBD1 (6 bases). This CDR3 contains 14 residues. The ends were cut back, 3 bases at V and 7 bases at J, with 10 bases in the middle. Germline-derived CDR1 and CDR2 are LNHDA and SQIVND (reference sequence). This CDR3 reads CASSIRDTNSPLHF. In nucleotides, the CDR3 is TGTGCCAGTAGTATCCGGGACACGAATTCACCCCTCCACTTT.

As to this clone: The sample carries other DNA sequences with the same CDR3. The chain combines TRBV3-1 (or the pseudogene TRBV3-2) with TRBJ2-3; TRBD2 aligns across 7 bases. Losses at the gene ends were 4 bases for V and 3 bases for J; bases not matched to a gene: 7. The CDR3 covers 15 residues. The germline V gene has CDR1 LGHDT and CDR2 YNNKEL (reference sequence). The CDR3 DNA sequence: TGTGCCAGCAGCCCGCGGCTAGCGGTGACAGATACGCAGTATTTT. This gives the protein CASSPRLAVTDTQYF.

The chain joins TRBV11-2 to TRBJ2-1; 13 bases map to TRBD2. Germline V CDR1 and CDR2: SGHAT, FQNNGV. CDR3 length equals 16 residues. V was clipped by 5 bases and J by 7 bases; unmatched bases: 8. This CDR3 reads CASSISLAGGPNEQFF. CDR3 sequence (DNA): TGTGCCAGCAGCATCTCACTAGCGGGAGGGCCGAATGAGCAGTTCTTC.

The V gene is TRBV19, the J gene TRBJ1-3; D is unclear. Trimming pared 4 bases from V and 4 bases from J, leaving 5 bases between. Germline CDR1 is LNHDA and CDR2 is SQIVND (reference sequence). The CDR3 consists of 12 residues. CDR3 DNA: TGTGCCAGTAGTAAGCAGGGAAACACCATATATTTT. Amino acid sequence: CASSKQGNTIYF.

CDR3 sequence reads: CASSKREDTQYF. The CDR3 nucleotides are TGTGCCAGCAGCAAAAGGGAGGATACGCAGTATTTT. The V call is TRBV21-1, the J call TRBJ2-3; no DNA check was done on the table's D call, TRBD2. TRBV21-1 is a known pseudogene. The length of the CDR3 is 12 residues.

The chain combines TRBV27 with TRBJ2-1; no definite D call. CDR1 is MNHEY, CDR2 SMNVEV, per germline (reference sequence). With 3 bases removed from V and 0 bases from J, the gap between germline ends came to 9 bases. There are 15 residues in the CDR3. DNA of the CDR3: TGTGCCAGCAGTTTCGGCTGGAACTCCTACAATGAGCAGTTCTTC. Protein sequence: CASSFGWNSYNEQFF.

The chain uses TRBV5-6 and TRBJ1-1; D is undetermined. Germline V gene lookup returns CDR1 SGHDT and CDR2 YYEEEE. With 3 bases removed from V and 6 bases from J, the gap between germline ends came to 6 bases. There are 11 residues in the CDR3. This CDR3 is CASSYAAEAFF. Here the CDR3 DNA reads TGTGCCAGCAGCTACGCGGCTGAAGCTTTCTTT. Using reference TRBV5-6 and TRBJ1-1 for the parts outside the CDR3, the full variable domain is DAGVTQSPTHLIKTRGQQVTLRCSPKSGHDTVSWYQQALGQGPQFIFQYYEEEERQRGNFPDRFSGHQFPNYSSELNVNALLLGDSALYLCASSYAAEAFFGQGTRLTVV.

The gene calls are TRBV21-1 and TRBJ1-5. TRBV21-1 is a pseudogene locus. The length of the CDR3 is 17 residues. CDR3 DNA sequence: TGTGCCAGCAGTGCGGTTTTAGCTACTTGGCATCATCAGCCCCAGCATTTT. The encoded protein is CASSAVLATWHHQPQHF.

V is TRBV5-6 and J is TRBJ2-3, with D possibly called TRBD1 or TRBD2 (5 bases each). V lost 0 bases and J 0 bases, leaving 8 bases between the germline ends. Germline lookup yields CDR1 SGHDT and CDR2 YYEEEE. The CDR3 covers 15 residues. CDR3 region: CASSLGGGSTDTQYF. The CDR3 DNA reads TGTGCCAGCAGCTTGGGGGGCGGGAGCACAGATACGCAGTATTTT.

The chain carries TRBV15 and TRBJ2-1; 12 bases fit TRBD2. The CDR3 spans 15 residues. J lost 3 bases, V lost 7 bases, and 4 bases had no gene match. CDR1 is LNHNV and CDR2 is YYDKDF in the germline V gene (reference sequence). CDR3 in DNA: TGTGCCACCAACCCGACTAGCGGGAGCTACAATGAGCAGTTCTTC. It is translated as CATNPTSGSYNEQFF.

The chain joins TRBV7-3 to TRBJ2-5, with 10 bases fitting TRBD2. Germline V gene sequence: CDR1 SGHTA, CDR2 FQGTGA. V shed 4 bases, J shed 5 bases, and the junction held 7 bases outside the gene matches. The CDR3 runs to 15 residues. The CDR3 sequence is CASSSSGRAGETQYF. The DNA for the CDR3 is TGTGCCAGCAGCTCGAGCGGGAGGGCCGGGGAGACCCAGTACTTC.

V is TRBV6-1 and J is TRBJ2-3; no definite D call. CDR3 length: 16 residues. The germline CDR1 and CDR2 sequences are MNHNS and SASEGT. The V and J ends lost 2 bases and 0 bases respectively, with 12 bases between them. The CDR3 protein is CASSELQDPSTDTQYF. CDR3 nucleotides: TGTGCCAGCAGTGAACTCCAGGATCCTAGCACAGATACGCAGTATTTT.

The chain has TRBV24-1 and TRBJ2-1, with TRBD2 identical over 8 bases. Trimming removed 5 bases from V and 5 bases from J; junction bases left unmatched: 16. Germline CDR1 reads KGHDR; CDR2 reads SFDVKD. The CDR3 has 18 residues. In DNA, the CDR3 is TGTGCCACCAGTGGTTCACCCAGGGCGGGAGGTAGAGACAATGAGCAGTTCTTC. This gives the protein CATSGSPRAGGRDNEQFF.

The V gene is TRBV5-1, the J gene TRBJ1-2; D gene ambiguous. V was shortened by 0 bases and J by 6 bases, with 9 bases between the two germline ends. This CDR3 has 13 amino acids. Germline assignment: CDR1 SGHRS and CDR2 YFSETQ. CDR3 DNA sequence: TGCGCCAGCAGCTTGGGGCCGGGTAATGGCTACACCTTC. This encodes CASSLGPGNGYTF.

The chain is built from TRBV6-1 and TRBJ1-5; D ambiguous. CDR3 length equals 14 residues. From germline, CDR1 is MNHNS and CDR2 SASEGT. The V end lost 2 bases, the J end lost 6 bases, and 11 bases lay between the germline ends. The CDR3 nucleotides read TGTGCCAGCAGTGAACCGGGGTCGGGTCAGCCCCAGCATTTT. Translation: CASSEPGSGQPQHF.

The gene calls are TRBV5-1 and TRBJ1-1; 10 nucleotides align to TRBD1. Trimming took 2 bases from V and 0 from J; bases not matched to a gene: 10. CDR3 size: 18 residues. The germline gives CDR1 SGHRS, CDR2 YFSETQ. CDR3 loop: CASSFDRGRLGLNTEAFF. The CDR3 DNA reads as TGCGCCAGCAGCTTCGACAGGGGGCGGTTGGGGTTGAACACTGAAGCTTTCTTT.

This chain uses TRBV29-1 with TRBJ2-5; D is uncertain. This CDR3 comprises 10 residues. Trimming cost V 3 bases and J 13 bases, with 12 bases left between them. The germline gives CDR1 SQVTM, CDR2 ANQGSEA. The CDR3 DNA reads as TGCAGCGTTGAGCATCATATCCCGTACTTC. Protein: CSVEHHIPYF.

The genes are TRBV7-9 and TRBJ2-2; D may correspond to TRBD1 or TRBD2 (5 bases each). The CDR3 is made up of 16 amino acids. Per germline, CDR1 SEHNR and CDR2 FQNEAQ (reference sequence). Trimming removed 5 bases at V and 2 bases at J, with 15 bases between. CDR3 nucleotide sequence: TGTGCCAGCAGCCCATACGGGACGGGTAACACCGGGGAGCTGTTTTTT. Its translation: CASSPYGTGNTGELFF. The whole variable domain, filled in from reference TRBV7-9 and TRBJ2-2, reads DTGVSQNPRHKITKRGQNVTFRCDPISEHNRLYWYRQTLGQGPEFLTYFQNEAQLEKSRLLSDRFSAERPKGSFSTLEIQRTEQGDSAMYLCASSPYGTGNTGELFFGEGSRLTVL.